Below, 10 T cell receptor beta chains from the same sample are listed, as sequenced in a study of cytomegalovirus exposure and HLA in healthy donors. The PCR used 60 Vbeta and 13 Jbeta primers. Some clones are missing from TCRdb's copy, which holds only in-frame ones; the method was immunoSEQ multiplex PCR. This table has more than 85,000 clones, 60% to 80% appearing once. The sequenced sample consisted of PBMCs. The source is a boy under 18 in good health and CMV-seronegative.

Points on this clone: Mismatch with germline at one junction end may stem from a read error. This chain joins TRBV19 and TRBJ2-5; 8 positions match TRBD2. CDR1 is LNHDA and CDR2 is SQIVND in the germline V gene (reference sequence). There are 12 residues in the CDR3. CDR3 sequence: CASSMSGGGLDF. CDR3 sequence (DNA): TGTGCCAGTAGTATGTCCGGGGGGGGTTTGGACTTC.

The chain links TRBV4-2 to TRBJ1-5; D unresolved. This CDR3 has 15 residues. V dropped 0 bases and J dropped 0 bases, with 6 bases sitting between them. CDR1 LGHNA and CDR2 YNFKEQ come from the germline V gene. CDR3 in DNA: TGTGCCAGCAGCCAAGAATATTATAGCAATCAGCCCCAGCATTTT. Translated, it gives CASSQEYYSNQPQHF.

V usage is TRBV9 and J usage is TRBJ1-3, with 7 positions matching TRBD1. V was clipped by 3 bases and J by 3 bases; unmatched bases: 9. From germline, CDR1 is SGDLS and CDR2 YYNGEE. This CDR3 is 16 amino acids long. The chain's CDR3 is CASSASPRDSGNTIYF. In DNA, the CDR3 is TGTGCCAGCAGCGCGAGTCCCCGGGACAGTGGAAACACCATATATTTT.

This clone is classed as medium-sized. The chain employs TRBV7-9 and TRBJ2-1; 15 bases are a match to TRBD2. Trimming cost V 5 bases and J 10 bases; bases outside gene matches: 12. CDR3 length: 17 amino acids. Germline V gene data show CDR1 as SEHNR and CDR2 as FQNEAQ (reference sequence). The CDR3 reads CASSPGGGLAGGREQFF. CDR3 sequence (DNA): TGTGCCAGCAGCCCAGGTGGGGGACTAGCGGGAGGCAGGGAGCAGTTCTTC.

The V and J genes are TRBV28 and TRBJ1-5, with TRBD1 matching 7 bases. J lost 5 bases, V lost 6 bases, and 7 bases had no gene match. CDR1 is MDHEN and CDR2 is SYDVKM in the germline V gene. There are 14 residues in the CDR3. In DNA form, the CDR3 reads TGTGCCAGCAGCCCTGACAGGGAAGATCAGCCCCAGCATTTT. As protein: CASSPDREDQPQHF.

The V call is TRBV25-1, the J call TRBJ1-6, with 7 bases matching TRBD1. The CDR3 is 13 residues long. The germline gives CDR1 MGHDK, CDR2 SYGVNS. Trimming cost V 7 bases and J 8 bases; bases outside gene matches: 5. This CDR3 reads CASTLQGDSPLHF. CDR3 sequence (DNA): TGTGCCAGCACCCTTCAGGGGGATTCACCCCTCCACTTT.

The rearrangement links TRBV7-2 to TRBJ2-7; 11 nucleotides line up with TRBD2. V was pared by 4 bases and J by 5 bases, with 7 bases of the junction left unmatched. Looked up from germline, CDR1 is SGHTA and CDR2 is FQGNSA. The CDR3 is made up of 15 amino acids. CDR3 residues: CASSSQTSGRHEQYF. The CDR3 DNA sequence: TGTGCCAGCAGCTCCCAAACTAGCGGGAGACACGAGCAGTACTTC.

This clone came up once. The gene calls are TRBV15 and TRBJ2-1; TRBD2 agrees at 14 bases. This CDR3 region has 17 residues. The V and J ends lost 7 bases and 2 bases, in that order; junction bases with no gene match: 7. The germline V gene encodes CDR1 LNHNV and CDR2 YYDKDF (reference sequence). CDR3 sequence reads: CATTWTSGGQTYNEQFF. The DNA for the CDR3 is TGTGCCACCACTTGGACTAGCGGGGGGCAAACCTACAATGAGCAGTTCTTC.

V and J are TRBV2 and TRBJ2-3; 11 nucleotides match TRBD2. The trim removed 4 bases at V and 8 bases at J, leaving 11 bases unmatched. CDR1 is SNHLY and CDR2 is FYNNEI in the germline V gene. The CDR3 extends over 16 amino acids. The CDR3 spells CASSGGGGTSGSTQYF. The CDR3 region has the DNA TGTGCCAGCAGTGGGGGGGGTGGGACTAGCGGTTCTACGCAGTATTTT.

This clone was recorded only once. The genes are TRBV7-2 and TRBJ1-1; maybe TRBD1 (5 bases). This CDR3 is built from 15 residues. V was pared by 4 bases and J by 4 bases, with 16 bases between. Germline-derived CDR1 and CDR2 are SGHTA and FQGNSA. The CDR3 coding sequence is TGTGCCAGCAGCTCCACGGAGCGGGGGACCACTGAAGCTTTCTTT. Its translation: CASSSTERGTTEAFF.